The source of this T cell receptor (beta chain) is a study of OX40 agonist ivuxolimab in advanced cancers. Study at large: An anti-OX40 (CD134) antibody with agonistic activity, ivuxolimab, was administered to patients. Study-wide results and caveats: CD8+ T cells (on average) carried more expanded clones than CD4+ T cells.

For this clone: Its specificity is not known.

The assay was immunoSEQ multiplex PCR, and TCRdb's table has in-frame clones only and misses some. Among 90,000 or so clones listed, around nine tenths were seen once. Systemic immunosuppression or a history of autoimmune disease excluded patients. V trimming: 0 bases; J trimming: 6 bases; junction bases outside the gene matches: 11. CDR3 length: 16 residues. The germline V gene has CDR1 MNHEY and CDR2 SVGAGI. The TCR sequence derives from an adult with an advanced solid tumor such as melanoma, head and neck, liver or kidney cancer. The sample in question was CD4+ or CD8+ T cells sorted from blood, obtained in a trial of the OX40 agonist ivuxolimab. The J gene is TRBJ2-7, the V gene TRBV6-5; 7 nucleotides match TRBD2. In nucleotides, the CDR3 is TGTGCCAGCAGTTACTCGGGGGGGACGGTAGAAGGCGAGCAGTACTTC. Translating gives CASSYSGGTVEGEQYF.